Here is one T cell receptor (beta chain) with its context. As yet, its antigen is unknown. Genomic DNA came from blood conventional CD4+ T cells gated CD25-low CD127-high. The V gene's germline CDR1 is SGHAT and CDR2 FQNNGV. Trimming left V 4 bases short and J 4 bases short, with 11 bases between. The CDR3 extends over 13 amino acids. The data belong to a study of regulatory and conventional T cells in RAG deficiency. Study observations and caveats: Patient subsets had shorter CDR3s; Omenn Treg-Tconv overlap exceeded 75%. Treg unique TCR beta sequences were about 91-fold fewer in Omenn syndrome and CID/AS patients than controls.

Measured with immunoSEQ multiplex PCR; TCRdb has only the in-frame clones, and not every one. The table shows about 30,000 clones, with 90% to 97% occurring only once. This same sample was also part of a study on regulatory T cells. From that study: The PCR used 52 TRBV and 13 TRBJ primers. Regulatory T cells showed the strongest V-J pair restriction and V/J gene skewing among patient repertoires.

This clonotype originated in a human donor in good health. The sequenced material came from CD25- CD4+ T cells sorted from blood. This chain connects TRBV11-2 to TRBJ2-7; D is uncertain. CDR3 protein: CASSSNRVYEQYF. For the CDR3, the DNA is TGTGCCAGCAGCTCCAATAGAGTATACGAGCAGTACTTC.